The 32 T cell receptor beta chains below were found in one sample sequenced in a study of T cell repertoires in cytomegalovirus infection. Each CDR3 protein is one row after TCRdb ran MiXCR on the reads. The data contain more than 200,000 distinct CDR3 sequences, around 9% of them singletons. Sequencing input: PBMCs. The receptors derive from a human donor in good health (CMV status not recorded). Some clones in this sample may be carry-over from other donors' samples.

This clonotype was seen a few times. The J gene is TRBJ2-5, the V gene TRBV29-1; 7 bases line up with TRBD2. Germline CDR1 reads SQVTM; CDR2 reads ANQGSEA. The CDR3 runs to 13 residues. V shed 4 bases, J shed 4 bases, and the junction held 6 bases outside the gene matches. The CDR3 sequence is CSVGAGIGETQYF. The DNA of the CDR3 is TGCAGCGTTGGAGCGGGGATTGGAGAGACCCAGTACTTC.

This clonotype was counted at least ten times. V gene TRBV12-3 or TRBV12-4 combines with J gene TRBJ1-5, with D possibly matching TRBD1 (6 bases). The CDR3 is 14 residues long. Trimming cost V 5 bases and J 4 bases, with 12 bases left between them. CDR3 residues: CASSPDRGNQPQHF. DNA of the CDR3: TGTGCCAGCAGTCCGGACAGAGGGAATCAGCCCCAGCATTTT.

The chain recombines TRBV7-2 with TRBJ1-1; D unresolved. V lost 8 bases and J 1 base, leaving 8 bases between the germline ends. Germline V CDR1 and CDR2: SGHTA, FQGNSA. The CDR3 contains 12 residues. CDR3: CASGRGNTEAFF. The CDR3 DNA sequence: TGTGCCAGCGGGCGGGGGAACACTGAAGCTTTCTTT.

On this clonotype: Given a much more abundant clone one base away, this may be a read error. The V and J genes are TRBV28 and TRBJ2-7; possible D gene TRBD2, 5 bases. V lost 3 bases and J lost 3, with 9 bases in between. Germline V gene data show CDR1 as MDHEN and CDR2 as SYDVKM. This CDR3 contains 13 residues. The CDR3 nucleotides are TGTGCCAGCAGTTTGACTATCAACTACGAGCAGTACTTC. Translation gives CASSLTINYEQYF.

This clonotype was observed at least ten times. The V gene is TRBV19, the J gene TRBJ2-7; D gene uncertain. With 5 bases removed from V and 5 bases from J, the gap between germline ends came to 4 bases. Germline V gene sequence: CDR1 LNHDA, CDR2 SQIVND (reference sequence). The CDR3 consists of 10 residues. CDR3 nucleotides: TGTGCCAGTAGTGGGAACGAGCAGTACTTC. This sequence encodes CASSGNEQYF.

In this sample, this clonotype is medium-sized. The chain has TRBV7-2 and TRBJ1-4; tentatively, D is TRBD1 (5 bases). The CDR3 extends over 16 amino acids. The V and J ends lost 0 bases and 8 bases respectively, with 16 bases between them. Per the germline V gene, CDR1 is SGHTA and CDR2 is FQGNSA. The CDR3: CASSLARQGVQEKLFF. The CDR3 DNA is TGTGCCAGCAGCTTAGCGCGCCAGGGTGTGCAGGAAAAACTGTTTTTT.

There are a few counts of this clonotype. The chain uses TRBV14 and TRBJ2-5, with TRBD1 identical over 8 bases. CDR1 and CDR2 from the germline V gene are SGHDN and FVKESK. This CDR3 comprises 15 residues. With 3 bases clipped from V and 10 bases from J, the junction kept 13 bases outside the gene matches. CDR3 amino acids: CASSQLSRGRNIQYF. The CDR3 DNA sequence: TGTGCCAGCAGCCAGCTCAGCAGGGGGCGAAACATCCAGTACTTC.

This clonotype was counted ten times or more. This chain joins TRBV28 and TRBJ1-2; 10 bases are a match to TRBD1. CDR1 is MDHEN, CDR2 SYDVKM, per germline. V lost 3 bases to trimming and J lost 4 bases; unmatched junction nucleotides: 8. The CDR3 spans 16 residues. The CDR3 bases are TGTGCCAGCAGTTTCCCCTTGGGACAGGGGCCCTATGGCTACACCTTC. As protein: CASSFPLGQGPYGYTF.

At least ten counts were recorded for this clonotype. The V call is TRBV19, the J call TRBJ1-3; 12 positions agree with TRBD1. The CDR3 is made up of 18 amino acids. Germline values: CDR1 LNHDA, CDR2 SQIVND (reference sequence). Losses at the gene ends were 3 bases for V and 2 bases for J; bases not matched to a gene: 8. DNA of the CDR3: TGTGCCAGTAGTATTCGGGGACAGGGGGCTTCAACTGGAAACACCATATATTTT. Translated: CASSIRGQGASTGNTIYF.

There are many counts of this clonotype. Compared with germline, one end of the junction differs, possibly owing to a read error. The rearrangement uses TRBV28 and TRBJ1-2; D is possibly TRBD1 (5 bases). CDR1 is MDHEN and CDR2 is SYDVKM in the germline V gene. The CDR3 spans 12 residues. This chain's CDR3 is CASSSRDYGYTF. CDR3 nucleotides: TGTGCCAGCAGTTCCCGGGACTACGGCTACACCTTC.

This clonotype was seen repeatedly, ten times or more. J is TRBJ2-5 and V is TRBV7-2; TRBD1 might be the D (6 bases). With 4 bases removed from V and 1 base from J, the gap between germline ends came to 7 bases. Per the germline V gene, CDR1 is SGHTA and CDR2 is FQGNSA. This CDR3 region has 13 residues. As DNA, the CDR3 is TGTGCCAGCAGCTCACAGGGCCAAGAGACCCAGTACTTC. The encoded protein is CASSSQGQETQYF. The full variable domain, completed using reference TRBV7-2 and TRBJ2-5, is GAGVSQSPSNKVTEKGKDVELRCDPISGHTALYWYRQSLGQGLEFLIYFQGNSAPDKSGLPSDRFSAERTGGSVSTLTIQRTQQEDSAVYLCASSSQGQETQYFGPGTRLLVL.

The gene calls are TRBV6-2 or TRBV6-3 and TRBJ2-4, with 16 bases aligning to TRBD2. The CDR3 has 19 residues. Germline V CDR1 and CDR2: MNHEY, SVGEGT. The V gene end was trimmed by 6 bases and the J gene end by 1 base; junction bases not matched to a gene: 9. The CDR3 loop reads CASRASGTSGGAAKNIQYF. CDR3 nucleotides: TGTGCCAGCAGAGCTAGCGGGACTAGCGGGGGGGCTGCCAAAAACATTCAGTACTTC.

This clonotype showed up many times. V and J are TRBV19 and TRBJ2-5; no firm D call. The CDR3 contains 14 residues. Trimming pared 1 base from V and 7 bases from J, leaving 13 bases between. The V gene's germline CDR1 is LNHDA and CDR2 SQIVND (reference sequence). CDR3 coding DNA: TGTGCCAGTAGTATAGCCCCAGAGGTGGGGACCCAGTACTTC. It is translated as CASSIAPEVGTQYF.

The gene calls are TRBV28 and TRBJ2-5; 8 nucleotides match TRBD2. V was pared by 0 bases and J by 1 base, with 7 bases of the junction left unmatched. The CDR3 has 17 amino acids. CDR1 and CDR2 (germline): MDHEN, SYDVKM. CDR3: CASSLWFSGGTQETQYF. CDR3 nucleotides: TGTGCCAGCAGTTTATGGTTCAGCGGGGGTACCCAAGAGACCCAGTACTTC.

The sample holds many counts of this clonotype. This sequence joins TRBV7-2 and TRBJ1-2; 7 nucleotides line up with TRBD1. V gave up 7 bases and J gave up 7 bases; unmatched junction bases: 15. Germline V gene sequence: CDR1 SGHTA, CDR2 FQGNSA. CDR3 length: 15 amino acids. CDR3 protein: CASIVSRGSSSGYTF. The CDR3 DNA reads as TGTGCCAGCATCGTTTCCAGGGGGAGTAGCTCTGGCTACACCTTC.

The chain is built from TRBV7-2 and TRBJ2-5, with 8 bases identical to TRBD1. The V gene's germline CDR1 is SGHTA and CDR2 FQGNSA. With V trimmed by 5 bases and J by 2 bases, 4 bases remained unmatched. The CDR3 runs to 14 residues. CDR3 amino acids: CASSQDRGQETQYF. The CDR3 region has the DNA TGTGCCAGCAGCCAAGACAGGGGACAAGAGACCCAGTACTTC.

This clonotype was counted only a few times. CDR3 nucleotide sequence: TGTGCCAGCAGAAAGGGACAGGGAGGCTCCTACGAGCAGTACTTC. This sequence encodes CASRKGQGGSYEQYF. The genes are TRBV12-3 or TRBV12-4 and TRBJ2-7; 9 bases fit TRBD1. Trimming removed 6 bases from V and 0 bases from J; junction bases left unmatched: 6. The length of the CDR3 is 15 residues.

This clonotype was seen ten or more times. The chain links TRBV7-2 to TRBJ2-1, with TRBD2 identical over 16 bases. The CDR3 sequence is 19 residues long. The germline gives CDR1 SGHTA, CDR2 FQGNSA. V lost 5 bases and J lost 5; bases outside the gene matches: 12. The DNA of the CDR3 is TGTGCCAGCAGCCGCCAGGGGACTAGCGGGAGGGTAGCACACAATGAGCAGTTCTTC. Translated, it gives CASSRQGTSGRVAHNEQFF.

This clonotype counts as medium-sized. The rearrangement links TRBV7-2 to TRBJ2-3; D unresolved. Germline CDR1 reads SGHTA; CDR2 reads FQGNSA. The CDR3 consists of 15 residues. Trimming stripped 0 bases from V and 3 bases from J, with 10 bases between. The CDR3 nucleotides read TGTGCCAGCAGCTTAGCGTTCCAAATAACAGATACGCAGTATTTT. Translation: CASSLAFQITDTQYF.

The table lists this clonotype with many counts. The chain carries TRBV7-9 and TRBJ2-1; D is unresolved. This CDR3 contains 12 residues. The germline V and J ends were trimmed by 6 bases and 3 bases, with 6 bases remaining between them. Germline CDR1 is SEHNR and CDR2 is FQNEAQ (reference sequence). The CDR3 sequence: CASSLGYNEQFF. CDR3 sequence (DNA): TGTGCCAGCAGTCTGGGCTACAATGAGCAGTTCTTC.

Only a few counts were recorded for this clonotype. The chain carries TRBV5-1 and TRBJ1-3; D not certain. Germline lookup yields CDR1 SGHRS and CDR2 YFSETQ. The CDR3 is 12 residues long. The germline V and J ends were trimmed by 4 bases and 10 bases, with 12 bases remaining between them. Here the CDR3 DNA reads TGCGCCAGCAGCACCGAGGGAGGGACCATATATTTT. Its translation: CASSTEGGTIYF.

This clonotype was seen many times. The V gene is TRBV11-3, the J gene TRBJ1-6; D not resolved. The CDR3 extends over 12 amino acids. The V end lost 3 bases, the J end lost 9 bases, and 6 bases lay between the germline ends. Germline V gene sequence: CDR1 SGHNT, CDR2 YENEEA. In DNA, the CDR3 is TGTGCCAGCAGCTTGTTGGGTTCACCCCTCCACTTT. It specifies CASSLLGSPLHF.

This clonotype was counted at least ten times. This chain uses TRBV7-2 with TRBJ2-4; TRBD2 matches 7 bases. The CDR3 is made up of 16 amino acids. Germline V gene sequence: CDR1 SGHTA, CDR2 FQGNSA. V trimming: 3 bases; J trimming: 0 bases; junction bases outside the gene matches: 5. CDR3 loop: CASSFGGNLAKNIQYF. The CDR3 DNA is TGTGCCAGCAGCTTCGGGGGGAATCTAGCCAAAAACATTCAGTACTTC.

This clonotype was observed at least ten times. The chain is built from TRBV12-3 or TRBV12-4 and TRBJ1-2; D is ambiguous. Trimming pared 0 bases from V and 8 bases from J, leaving 13 bases between. This CDR3 has 14 amino acids. The CDR3 coding sequence is TGTGCCAGCAGTTTAGCGCCGGCCCGGCGAGGCTACACCTTC. Translated: CASSLAPARRGYTF.

This clonotype was recorded at least ten times. The chain combines TRBV12-3 or TRBV12-4 with TRBJ1-4; 9 positions agree with TRBD1. Germline trimming cut 6 bases from V and 6 bases from J; bases unmatched to any gene: 11. The CDR3 is 16 residues long. DNA for the CDR3: TGTGCCAGCAGCCGACATCCGGGACAGGGTGATGAAAAACTGTTTTTT. Translation: CASSRHPGQGDEKLFF.

There are many counts of this clonotype. The chain has TRBV28 and TRBJ2-7; 7 bases are a match to TRBD2. This CDR3 has 13 residues. V dropped 7 bases and J dropped 0; count of bases not matched to a gene: 3. Germline V lookup: CDR1 MDHEN, CDR2 SYDVKM. The CDR3 bases are TGTGCCAGCACCTCGGGGGGCTCCTACGAGCAGTACTTC. Translating gives CASTSGGSYEQYF.

This chain links TRBV7-2 with TRBJ1-6, with D unclear. V was pared by 5 bases and J by 6 bases, with 5 bases between. Germline V gene lookup returns CDR1 SGHTA and CDR2 FQGNSA. There are 12 residues in the CDR3. DNA of the CDR3: TGTGCCAGCAGCCCCTTTAATTCACCCCTCCACTTT. This translates into CASSPFNSPLHF.

The rearrangement links TRBV7-9 to TRBJ2-1; 14 bases align to TRBD2. With 5 bases clipped from V and 6 bases from J, the junction kept 6 bases outside the gene matches. This CDR3 comprises 16 residues. Germline-derived CDR1 and CDR2 are SEHNR and FQNEAQ (reference sequence). CDR3 bases: TGTGCCAGCAGCCTACGACTAGCGGGAGGGCCCAATGAGCAGTTCTTC. It translates to CASSLRLAGGPNEQFF.

The chain uses TRBV29-1 and TRBJ2-7; D perhaps matches TRBD2 (6 bases). CDR3 length equals 13 residues. Germline V gene lookup returns CDR1 SQVTM and CDR2 ANQGSEA. Trimming removed 4 bases at V and 3 bases at J, with 13 bases between. The CDR3 region is CSVATSNFYEQYF. Written as DNA, the CDR3 is TGCAGCGTTGCAACTAGCAACTTCTACGAGCAGTACTTC.

This clonotype was recorded many times. The V and J genes are TRBV10-3 and TRBJ2-7, with 9 bases matching TRBD2. This CDR3 spans 16 amino acids. The germline V gene encodes CDR1 ENHRY and CDR2 SYGVKD. With 3 bases clipped from V and 7 bases from J, the junction kept 13 bases outside the gene matches. CDR3 residues: CAISDDRRGGLGEQYF. The DNA of the CDR3 is TGTGCCATCAGTGATGACCGGCGGGGGGGATTAGGGGAGCAGTACTTC.

This clonotype occurred many times. V gene TRBV7-6 combines with J gene TRBJ2-7; D remains ambiguous. CDR1 is SGHVS, CDR2 FNYEAQ, per germline. The CDR3 consists of 14 residues. V was clipped by 1 base and J by 1 base, with 8 bases between them. The CDR3 DNA follows: TGTGCCAGCAGCTTAGTCTCGGGTTCCTACGAGCAGTACTTC. Amino acid sequence: CASSLVSGSYEQYF.

The chain is built from TRBV20-1 and TRBJ2-3; D gene uncertain. Germline V CDR1 and CDR2: DFQATT, SNEGSKA (reference sequence). V shed 5 bases and J shed 2 bases, with 8 bases lying between them. The CDR3 is 12 amino acids. The CDR3 is CSAREFTDTQYF. The CDR3 DNA follows: TGCAGTGCTCGTGAATTCACAGATACGCAGTATTTT.